A single sample gave rise to the 3 T cell receptor beta chains below, sequenced in a study of cytomegalovirus exposure and HLA in healthy donors. PCR involved 60 Vbeta and 13 Jbeta primers. Libraries were prepared by immunoSEQ multiplex PCR; TCRdb keeps only in-frame clonotypes and omits some of them. The sample includes roughly 110,000 clones, 71% of them seen just once. Specimen: PBMCs. These receptors all come from a female donor in good health and CMV-seronegative.

The chain employs TRBV30 and TRBJ1-2; maybe TRBD1 (5 bases). The CDR3 consists of 13 residues. Germline values: CDR1 GTSNPN, CDR2 SVGIG (reference sequence). V lost 4 bases to trimming and J lost 7 bases, with 16 bases between them. CDR3 DNA sequence: TGTGCCTGGACCCGCCGGGGGGGGTGTGGCTACACCTTC. Residues: CAWTRRGGCGYTF.

The rearrangement joins TRBV30 to TRBJ1-1; D unclear. The V end lost 2 bases, the J end lost 7 bases, and 11 bases lay between the germline ends. Looked up from germline, CDR1 is GTSNPN and CDR2 is SVGIG (reference sequence). The CDR3 extends over 12 amino acids. CDR3 sequence reads: CAWSTSSYEAFF. The DNA for the CDR3 is TGTGCCTGGAGTACCAGTTCTTATGAAGCTTTCTTT.

There are a few counts of this clone. V is TRBV4-3 and J is TRBJ2-7; D gene uncertain. CDR3 size: 14 residues. V was pared by 4 bases and J by 0 bases, with 10 bases between. Germline V gives CDR1 LGHNA, CDR2 YSLEER. CDR3 coding DNA: TGCGCCAGCAGCCCCCAGAGGCTCTCCTACGAGCAGTACTTC. This translates into CASSPQRLSYEQYF.